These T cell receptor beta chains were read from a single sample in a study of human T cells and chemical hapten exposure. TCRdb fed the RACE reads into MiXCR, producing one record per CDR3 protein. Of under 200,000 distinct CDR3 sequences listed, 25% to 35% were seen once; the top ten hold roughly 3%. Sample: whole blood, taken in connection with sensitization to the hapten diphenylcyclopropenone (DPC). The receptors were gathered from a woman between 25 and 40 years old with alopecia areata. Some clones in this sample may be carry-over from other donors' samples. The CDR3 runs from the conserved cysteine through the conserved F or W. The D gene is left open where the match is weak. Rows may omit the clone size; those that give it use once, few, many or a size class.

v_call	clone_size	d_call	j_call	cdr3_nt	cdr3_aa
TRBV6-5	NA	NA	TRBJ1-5	TGTGCCAGCAGTTACAGGTATCAAGGGCAGCCCCAGCATTTT	CASSYRYQGQPQHF
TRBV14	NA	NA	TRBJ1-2	TGTGCCAGCAGCCTACTGGGGTCCGCCTATGGCTACACCTTC	CASSLLGSAYGYTF
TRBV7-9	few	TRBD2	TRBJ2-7	TGTGCCAGCAGCTATCGGGGGGGGAACGAGCAGTACTTC	CASSYRGGNEQYF
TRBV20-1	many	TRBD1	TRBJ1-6	TGCAGTGCTAGAAGGGGACAGGTTTCACCCCTCCACTTT	CSARRGQVSPLHF
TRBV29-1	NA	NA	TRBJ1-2	TGCAGCGTTGCTGTCGGAGGGGGCTACACCTTC	CSVAVGGGYTF
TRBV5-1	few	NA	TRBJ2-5	TGCGCCAGCAGCTTGCTCCCGGATACCAAGGGGGGTCAGTACTTC	CASSLLPDTKGGQYF
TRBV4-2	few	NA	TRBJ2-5	TGTGCCAGCAGCCAAGAACTATCCGTGGAGACCCAGTACTTC	CASSQELSVETQYF
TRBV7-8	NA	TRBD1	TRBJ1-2	TGTGCCAGCAGCGCGGGACAGGGCATTTATGGCTACACCTTC	CASSAGQGIYGYTF
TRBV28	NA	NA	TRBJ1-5	TGTGCCAGCAGACAGAGCAATCAGCCCCAGCATTTT	CASRQSNQPQHF
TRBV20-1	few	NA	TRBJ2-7	TGCAGTGCCCAATCGGACACCGCCTACGAGCAGTACTTC	CSAQSDTAYEQYF
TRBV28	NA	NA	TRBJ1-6	TGTGCCAGCAGCCCCCGGTCCCTAAGGAATTCACCCCTCCACTTT	CASSPRSLRNSPLHF
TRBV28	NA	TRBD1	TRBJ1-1	TGTGCCAGCAGTCGACAGGGGAGGGGCACTGAAGCTTTCTTT	CASSRQGRGTEAFF
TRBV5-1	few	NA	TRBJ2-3	TGCGCCAGCAGCTTGGTAGGACAGAGAACGCAGTATTTT	CASSLVGQRTQYF
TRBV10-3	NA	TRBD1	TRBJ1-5	TGTGCCATCAGCCCTAGACAGGGAGATCAGCCCCAGCATTTT	CAISPRQGDQPQHF
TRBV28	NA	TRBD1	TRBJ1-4	TGTGCCAGCAGTTTAATACCGGCAGGGGGCCGGGACCTTGAAAAACTGTTTTTT	CASSLIPAGGRDLEKLFF
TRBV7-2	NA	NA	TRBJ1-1	TGTGCCAGCAGCGCAAGCAGGGAATGGACTGAAGCTTTCTTT	CASSASREWTEAFF
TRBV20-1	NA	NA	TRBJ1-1	TGCAGTGCTAGAGTTAAGGGGCGGAACACTGAAGCTTTCTTT	CSARVKGRNTEAFF
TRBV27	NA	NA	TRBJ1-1	TGTGCCACCACCGTAGCTTTCTTT	CATTVAFF
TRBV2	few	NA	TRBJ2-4	TGTGCCAGCAGGCCACAGGGATGGGTCAAAAACATTCAGTACTTC	CASRPQGWVKNIQYF
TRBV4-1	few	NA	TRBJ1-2	TGCGCCAGCAGCCAAGACCCCTCCCTAGGCCATGGCTACACCTTC	CASSQDPSLGHGYTF
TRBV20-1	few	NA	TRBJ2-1	TGCAGTGCCCACTACAATGAGCAGTTCTTC	CSAHYNEQFF
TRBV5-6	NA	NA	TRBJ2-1	TGTGCCAGCAGCTTGTGGGTCGCCTACAATGAGCAGTTCTTC	CASSLWVAYNEQFF
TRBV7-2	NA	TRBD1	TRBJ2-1	TGTGCCAGCAGGGACAGGGATGAGCAGTTCTTC	CASRDRDEQFF
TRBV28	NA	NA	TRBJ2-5	TGTGCCACCCACGACAGGATGCAAGAGACCCAGTACTTC	CATHDRMQETQYF
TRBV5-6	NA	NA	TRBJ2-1	TGTGCCAGCAGCACCGACTACTACAATGAGCAGTTCTTC	CASSTDYYNEQFF
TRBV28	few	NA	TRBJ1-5	TGTGCCAGCAGTTTTGCCGGGGACGCCGATCAGCCCCAGCATTTT	CASSFAGDADQPQHF
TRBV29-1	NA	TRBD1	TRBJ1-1	TGCAGCGTTGAGAAACAGGGGGTCACTGAAGCTTTCTTT	CSVEKQGVTEAFF
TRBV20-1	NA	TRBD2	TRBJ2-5	TGCAGTGCTTTACCTCTAGCGGGGACCCAAGAGACCCAGTACTTC	CSALPLAGTQETQYF
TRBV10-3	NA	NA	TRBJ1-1	TGTGCCATCAGTGGGCAGGGATTGAACACTGAAGCTTTCTTT	CAISGQGLNTEAFF
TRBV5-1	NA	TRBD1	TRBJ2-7	TGCGCCAGCAGCCAACTACCGGGACAGGGGCGCGAGCAGTACTTC	CASSQLPGQGREQYF
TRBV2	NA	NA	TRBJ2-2	TGTGCCAGTCTTGGAGACACTTTCACCGGGGAGCTGTTTTTT	CASLGDTFTGELFF
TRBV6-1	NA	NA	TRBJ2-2	TGTGCCAGCAGTGTTCGGGAATACACCGGGGAGCTGTTTTTT	CASSVREYTGELFF
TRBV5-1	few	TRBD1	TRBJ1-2	TGCGCCAGCAGCTTGGACAGGGGCAACTATGGCTACACCTTC	CASSLDRGNYGYTF
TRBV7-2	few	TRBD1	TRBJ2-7	TGTGCCAGCAGCTTACAGGGGGCAGCGGAGCAGTACTTC	CASSLQGAAEQYF
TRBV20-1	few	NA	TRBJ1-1	TGCAGTGCTAGCCGGGGGGCGGTTGTTGAAGCTTTCTTT	CSASRGAVVEAFF
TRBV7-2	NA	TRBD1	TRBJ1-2	TGTGCCAGCAGCCCCAGGACAGGGCATGGCTACACCTTC	CASSPRTGHGYTF
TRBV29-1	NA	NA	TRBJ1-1	TGCAGCGTTGGGGGGGGCGCGGACACTGAAGCTTTCTTT	CSVGGGADTEAFF
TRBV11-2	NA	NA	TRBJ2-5	TGTGCCAGCAGCTTAGCGGGGGCTGAAGAGACCCAGTACTTC	CASSLAGAEETQYF
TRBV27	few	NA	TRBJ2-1	TGTGCCAGCAGAAGAAATCAGGGAAACACCTACAATGAGCAGTTCTTC	CASRRNQGNTYNEQFF
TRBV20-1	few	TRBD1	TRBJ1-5	TGCAGTGCTAGAGATCCCGGGACAGGGGATAATCAGCCCCAGCATTTT	CSARDPGTGDNQPQHF
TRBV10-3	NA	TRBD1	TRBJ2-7	TGTGCCATCAGTGTAGCGGACAGGGGAGGCGAGCAGTACTTC	CAISVADRGGEQYF
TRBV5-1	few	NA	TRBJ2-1	TGCGCCAGCAGCTTGGCGGACGGCAATGAGCAGTTCTTC	CASSLADGNEQFF
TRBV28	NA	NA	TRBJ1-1	TGTGCCAGCACTGGACACCGGAGGACTGAAGCTTTCTTT	CASTGHRRTEAFF
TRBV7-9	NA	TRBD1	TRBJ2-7	TGTGCCAGCAGCTTAACCCAGGGGGCGTACGAGCAGTACTTC	CASSLTQGAYEQYF
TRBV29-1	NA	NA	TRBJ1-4	TGCAGCGTTGAAGATCTGGGAGGGACGAATGAAAAACTGTTTTTT	CSVEDLGGTNEKLFF
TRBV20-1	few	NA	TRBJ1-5	TGCAGTGTACGGACAGATAGCAATCAGCCCCAGCATTTT	CSVRTDSNQPQHF
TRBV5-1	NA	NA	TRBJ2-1	TGCGCCAGCAGCTTGGCAAGAAATGAGCAGTTCTTC	CASSLARNEQFF
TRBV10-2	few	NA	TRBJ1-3	TGCGCCAGCAGGACAGGCGACTCTGGAAACACCATATATTTT	CASRTGDSGNTIYF
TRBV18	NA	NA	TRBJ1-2	TGTGCCAGCTCATCCGACGGCCGCTATGGCTACACCTTC	CASSSDGRYGYTF
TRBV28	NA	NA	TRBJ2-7	TGTGCCAGCAGTTCGTCCGCCCTTCACGAGCAGTACTTC	CASSSSALHEQYF
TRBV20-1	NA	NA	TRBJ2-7	TGCAGTGCAATGAACTACGAGCAGTACTTC	CSAMNYEQYF
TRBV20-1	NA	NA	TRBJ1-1	TGCAGTGCTAGAGATTGGCTGAGGGGGAGTCCTGAAGCTTTCTTT	CSARDWLRGSPEAFF
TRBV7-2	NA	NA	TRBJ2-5	TGTGCCAGCAGCTTAGGAATGGTATTGGAGACCCAGTACTTC	CASSLGMVLETQYF
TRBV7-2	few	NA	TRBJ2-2	TGTGCCAGCAGCCCCCACGATACAGGAGGCGGGGAGCTGTTTTTT	CASSPHDTGGGELFF
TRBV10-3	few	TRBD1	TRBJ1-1	TGTGCCATCAGAGATACAGGGGACCTGTGGGCTTTCTTT	CAIRDTGDLWAFF
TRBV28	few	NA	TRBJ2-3	TGTGCCAGCAGTTTATATTACAGGGTAGGAGATACGCAGTATTTT	CASSLYYRVGDTQYF
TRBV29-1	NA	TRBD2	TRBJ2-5	TGCAGCGTTGGCGGGAGGGCTGAGACCCAGTACTTC	CSVGGRAETQYF
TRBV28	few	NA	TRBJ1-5	TGTGTTAGCGGCAATCAGCCCCAGCATTTT	CVSGNQPQHF
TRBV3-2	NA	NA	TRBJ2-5	TGTGCCAGCAGCCCCGGACAGGCCGGGGAGACCCAGTACTTC	CASSPGQAGETQYF
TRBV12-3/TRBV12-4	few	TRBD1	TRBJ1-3	TGTGCCAGCAGTTTCAGGGGGCGTGGAAACACCATATATTTT	CASSFRGRGNTIYF